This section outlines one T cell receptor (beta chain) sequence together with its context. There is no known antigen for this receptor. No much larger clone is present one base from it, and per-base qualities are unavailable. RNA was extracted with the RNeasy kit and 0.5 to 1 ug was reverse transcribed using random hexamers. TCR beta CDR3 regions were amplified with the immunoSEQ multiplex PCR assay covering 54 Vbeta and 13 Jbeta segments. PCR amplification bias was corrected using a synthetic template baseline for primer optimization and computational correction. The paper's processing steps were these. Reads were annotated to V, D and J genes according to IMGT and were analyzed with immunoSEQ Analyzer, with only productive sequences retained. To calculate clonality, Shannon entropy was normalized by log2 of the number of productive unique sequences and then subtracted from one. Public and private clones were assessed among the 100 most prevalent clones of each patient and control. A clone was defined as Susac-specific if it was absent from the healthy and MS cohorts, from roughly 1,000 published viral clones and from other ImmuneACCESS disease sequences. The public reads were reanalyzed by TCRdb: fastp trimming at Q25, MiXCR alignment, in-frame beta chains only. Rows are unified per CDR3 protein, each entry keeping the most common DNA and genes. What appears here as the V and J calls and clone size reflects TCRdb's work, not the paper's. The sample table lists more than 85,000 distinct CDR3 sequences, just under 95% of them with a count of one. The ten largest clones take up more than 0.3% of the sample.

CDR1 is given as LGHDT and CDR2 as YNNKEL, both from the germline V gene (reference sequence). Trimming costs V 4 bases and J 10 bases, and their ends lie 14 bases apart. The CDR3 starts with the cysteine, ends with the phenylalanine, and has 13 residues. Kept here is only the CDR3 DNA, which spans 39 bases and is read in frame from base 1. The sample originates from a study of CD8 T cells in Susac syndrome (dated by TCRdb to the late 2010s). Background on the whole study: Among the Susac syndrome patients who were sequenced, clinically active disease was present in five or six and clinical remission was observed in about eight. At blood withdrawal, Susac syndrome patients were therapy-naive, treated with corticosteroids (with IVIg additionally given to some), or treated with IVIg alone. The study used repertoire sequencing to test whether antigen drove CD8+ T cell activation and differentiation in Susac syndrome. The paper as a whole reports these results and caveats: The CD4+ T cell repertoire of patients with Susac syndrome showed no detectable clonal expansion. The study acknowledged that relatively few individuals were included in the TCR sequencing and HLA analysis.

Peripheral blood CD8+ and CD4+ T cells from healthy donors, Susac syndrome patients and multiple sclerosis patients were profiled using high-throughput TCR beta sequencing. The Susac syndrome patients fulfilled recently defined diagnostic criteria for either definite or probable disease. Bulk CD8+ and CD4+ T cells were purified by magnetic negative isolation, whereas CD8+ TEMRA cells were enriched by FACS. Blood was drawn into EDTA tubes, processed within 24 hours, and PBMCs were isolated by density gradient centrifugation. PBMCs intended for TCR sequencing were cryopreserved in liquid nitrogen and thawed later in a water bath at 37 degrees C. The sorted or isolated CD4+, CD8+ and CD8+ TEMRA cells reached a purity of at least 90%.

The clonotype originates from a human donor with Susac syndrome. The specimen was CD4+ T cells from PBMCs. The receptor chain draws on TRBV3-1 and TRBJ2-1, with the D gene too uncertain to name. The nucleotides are TGTGCCAGCAGCCCGACGACGGTATCCGAGCAGTTCTTC. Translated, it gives CASSPTTVSEQFF.